Described below is a single T cell receptor beta chain sequence and its context. What it binds is unknown. The Oncomine TCR Beta short-read assay sequenced DNA from cultured CD4+ T cells. TCRdb analysed the PCR reads with MiXCR anew, one entry per CDR3 protein. Of more than 13,000 distinct CDR3 sequences detected, around 38% appear once; the ten largest clones hold more than 9%. This sample was taken from a study of vaccination and CD4 T cells after COVID-19. CDR3 length equals 13 residues. Germline V gene data show CDR1 as SGHVS and CDR2 as FQNEAQ. Trimming left V 10 bases short and J 0 bases short, with 13 bases between. Overall study results and limits: Vaccine-specific clones numbering 304 of 307 showed spike mono-reactivity in convalescent patients.

Treatment defined: 10-day PBMC culture with coronavirus spike peptide pools or control peptides (ViraFEST assay). Positive tests by PCR, dated March to December 2020, predated US Alpha, Beta and Delta variants. With about nine days of culture completed, CD4+ T cells were isolated by negative selection. Material for sequencing was CD4+ T cells from blood, cultured in vitro. The chain employs TRBV7-8 and TRBJ2-7, with D uncertain. The TCR comes from a human donor who had recovered from COVID-19. The CDR3 DNA sequence: TGTGCCACCCACGACTTATCCTCCTACGAGCAGTACTTC. It specifies CATHDLSSYEQYF.